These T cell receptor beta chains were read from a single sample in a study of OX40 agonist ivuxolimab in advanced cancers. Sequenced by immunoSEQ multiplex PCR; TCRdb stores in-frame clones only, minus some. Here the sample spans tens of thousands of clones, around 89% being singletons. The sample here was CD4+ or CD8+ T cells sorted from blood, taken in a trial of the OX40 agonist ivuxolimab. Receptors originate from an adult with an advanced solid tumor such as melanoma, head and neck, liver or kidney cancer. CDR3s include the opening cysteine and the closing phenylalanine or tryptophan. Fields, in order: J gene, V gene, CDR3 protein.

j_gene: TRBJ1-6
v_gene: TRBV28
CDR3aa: CASSLDSPDNSPLHF

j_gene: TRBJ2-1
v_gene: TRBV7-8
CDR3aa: CASSKGGLAGFYYEQFF

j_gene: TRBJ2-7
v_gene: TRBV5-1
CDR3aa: CASSLGGLAGVPEQYF

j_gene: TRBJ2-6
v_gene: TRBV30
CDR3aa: CAWGSGQAGANVLTF

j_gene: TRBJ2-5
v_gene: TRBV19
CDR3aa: CASSIGSAASPRETQYF

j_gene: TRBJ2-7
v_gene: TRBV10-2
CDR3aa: CASGIEQGRGYEQYF

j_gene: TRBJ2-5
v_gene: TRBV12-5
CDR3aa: CASGPPGPRAQYF

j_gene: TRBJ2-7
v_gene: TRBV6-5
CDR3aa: CASSERRNSYEQYF

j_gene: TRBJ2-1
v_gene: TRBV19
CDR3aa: CASSIRASGLLPSSYNEQFF

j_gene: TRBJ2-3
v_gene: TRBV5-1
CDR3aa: CASSRDTRDTQYF

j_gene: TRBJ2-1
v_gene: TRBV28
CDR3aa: CASSLWLPSGSNEQFF

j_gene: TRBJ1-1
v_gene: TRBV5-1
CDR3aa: CASSFGGTEAFF

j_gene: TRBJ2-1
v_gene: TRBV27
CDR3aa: CASSLALAGNVYNEQFF

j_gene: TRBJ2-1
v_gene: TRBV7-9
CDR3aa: CASSLTGVEQFF

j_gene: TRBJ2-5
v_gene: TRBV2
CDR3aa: CASLQFQDQETQYF

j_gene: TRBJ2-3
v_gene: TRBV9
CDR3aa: CASSVTGGADTQYF

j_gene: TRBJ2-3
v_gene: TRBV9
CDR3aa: CASSFRGAGGGTDTQYF

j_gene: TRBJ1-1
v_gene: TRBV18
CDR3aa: CASSPRASYGTGMGNTEAFF

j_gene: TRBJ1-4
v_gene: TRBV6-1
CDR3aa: CASSDRGFNEKLFF

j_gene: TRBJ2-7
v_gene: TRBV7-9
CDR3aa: CASSLKGQGVHEQYF

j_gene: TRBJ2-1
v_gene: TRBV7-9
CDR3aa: CASSLRLAKYNEQFF

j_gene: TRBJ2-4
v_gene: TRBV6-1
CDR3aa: CASTNSILNIQYF

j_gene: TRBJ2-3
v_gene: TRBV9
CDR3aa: CASSVLPASGADTQYF

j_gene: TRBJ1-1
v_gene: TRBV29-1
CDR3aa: CSVETGGNTEAFF

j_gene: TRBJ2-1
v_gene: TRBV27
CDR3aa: CASGPYTREGLRDEQFF

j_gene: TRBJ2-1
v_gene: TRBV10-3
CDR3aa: CAISPSGSQNEQFF

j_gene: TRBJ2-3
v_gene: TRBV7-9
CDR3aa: CASSLGRGTSTDTQYF

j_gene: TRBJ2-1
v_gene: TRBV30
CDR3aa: CACYHSGTSGRFGEQFF

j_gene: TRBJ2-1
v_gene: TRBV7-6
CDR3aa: CASSLEPASGSGNEQFF

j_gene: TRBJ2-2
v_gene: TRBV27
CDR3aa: CASSLLRLAARELFF

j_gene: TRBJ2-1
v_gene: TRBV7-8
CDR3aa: CASSSRGLAGGGIDEQFF

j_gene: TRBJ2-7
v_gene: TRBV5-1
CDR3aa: CASSPQSESYEQYF

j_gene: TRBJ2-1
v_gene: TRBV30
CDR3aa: CAWSSVGLAGNNEQFF

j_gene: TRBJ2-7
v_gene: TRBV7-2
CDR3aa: CASSLGSSGRAGSYEQYF

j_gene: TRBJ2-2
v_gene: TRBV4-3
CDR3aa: CASSKVAGGYTGELFF

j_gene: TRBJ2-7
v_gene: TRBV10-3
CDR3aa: CAIREDNYEQYF

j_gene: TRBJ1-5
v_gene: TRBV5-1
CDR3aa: CASTPTGDSNQPQHF

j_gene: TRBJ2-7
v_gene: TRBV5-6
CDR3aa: CASSRGAYEQYF

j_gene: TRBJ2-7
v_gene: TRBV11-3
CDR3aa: CASSTGTRTGAEQYF

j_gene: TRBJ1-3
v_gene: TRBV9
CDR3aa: CASSPEGAKSGNTIYF

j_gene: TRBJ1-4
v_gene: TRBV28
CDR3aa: CASSLSRSNEKLFF

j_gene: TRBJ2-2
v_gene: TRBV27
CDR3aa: CASSVRTSGRPGELFF

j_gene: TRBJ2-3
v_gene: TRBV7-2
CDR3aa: CASSFDTDTQYF

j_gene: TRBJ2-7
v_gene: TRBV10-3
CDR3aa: CAIRTTSGEAYEQYF

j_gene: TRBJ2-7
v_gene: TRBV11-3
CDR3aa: CASSLRAAGEQYF

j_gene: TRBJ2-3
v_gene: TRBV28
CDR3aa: CASSLRGGNGGTDTQYF

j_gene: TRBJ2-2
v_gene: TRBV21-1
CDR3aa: CASSKVRDSNTGELFF

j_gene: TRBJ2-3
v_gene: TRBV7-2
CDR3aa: CASSPGGAQYF

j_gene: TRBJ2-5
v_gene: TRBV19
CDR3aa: CASSTLAGLQETQYF

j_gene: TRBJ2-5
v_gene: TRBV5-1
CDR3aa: CVSSSGLVGETQYF

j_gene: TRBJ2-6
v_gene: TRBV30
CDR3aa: CAWSSGANVLTF

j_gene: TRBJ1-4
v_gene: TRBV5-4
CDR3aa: CASSLGGVISEKLFF